Listed below are T cell receptor beta chains from one sample, sequenced in a study of a mutant IDH1 vaccine in newly diagnosed glioma. TCRdb's table, derived via immunoSEQ multiplex PCR, lists solely in-frame clones and lacks some. Of approximately 40,000 clones in the sample, 65% to 85% were seen once. Antigens of these TCRs are unknown. Sequencing was performed on PBMCs, taken from a glioma patient whose treatment included an IDH1 peptide vaccine. The source of these receptors is a man aged 35-49 years with glioma. CDR3s include the opening cysteine and the closing phenylalanine or tryptophan. D genes are given only for firm matches.

V gene	J gene	D gene	CDR3 protein
TRBV2	TRBJ2-7	-	CASKGGYEQYF
TRBV18	TRBJ1-3	TRBD1	CASSPTGQAIGNTIYF
TRBV15	TRBJ2-7	-	CATSRDKETLSSYEQYF
TRBV7-3	TRBJ2-2	TRBD2	CASSFLAGGTGELFF
TRBV28	TRBJ1-5	-	CASSLGQVNQPQHF
TRBV5-1	TRBJ2-7	-	CASSPDSFGYEQYF
TRBV6-5	TRBJ1-4	-	CASRSGTTTNEKLFF
TRBV19	TRBJ1-5	TRBD1	CASSMGTGGGSNQPQHF
TRBV5-6	TRBJ2-5	-	CASSYLETQYF
TRBV7-8	TRBJ2-7	-	CASSISYEQYF
TRBV18	TRBJ1-1	-	CASSSRQNTEAFF
TRBV5-4	TRBJ2-5	-	CASSPLPLETQYF
TRBV5-1	TRBJ2-7	-	CASSPEPSSLAYEQYF
TRBV9	TRBJ2-1	TRBD1	CASSALGQGANEQFF
TRBV30	TRBJ1-4	-	CAWSVSPTPKNEKLFF
TRBV10-3	TRBJ2-1	TRBD2	CAIRLAGGPLNEQFF
TRBV9	TRBJ1-1	TRBD1	CASSPHGTENTEAFF
TRBV28	TRBJ2-7	-	CASSLVGAWGLRGEQYF
TRBV4-1	TRBJ2-7	TRBD2	CASSPRIAGARYEQYF
TRBV4-2	TRBJ1-1	TRBD1	CASSQGTGEAFF
TRBV28	TRBJ1-2	TRBD1	CASSTMTGLGYTF
TRBV9	TRBJ2-4	TRBD2	CASSVDGLAGGPAKNIQYF
TRBV14	TRBJ2-3	-	CASSQGASLTDTQYF
TRBV18	TRBJ2-7	-	CASSPGTPTYGEQYF
TRBV7-2	TRBJ2-3	-	CASSLEPQRAGDVDTQYF
TRBV19	TRBJ1-1	-	CASIPDRLNTEAFF
TRBV19	TRBJ1-1	TRBD1	CASSIKNRGGTEAFF
TRBV10-3	TRBJ1-1	-	CAISESPGTTIYTEAFF
TRBV25-1	TRBJ2-2	TRBD1	CASSGAGTVNTGELFF
TRBV11-2	TRBJ1-2	-	CASSVRDTSNYGYTF
TRBV2	TRBJ2-7	TRBD2	CASSPTASGYYEQYF
TRBV6-5	TRBJ2-3	-	CASSLTHKADTQYF
TRBV15	TRBJ2-3	-	CATSRVMDTQYF
TRBV18	TRBJ2-2	TRBD1	CASFFSVQGARTGELFF
TRBV13	TRBJ2-5	-	CASSPGAGYEGQETQYF
TRBV6-1	TRBJ1-1	-	CASSETSKSVPFF
TRBV5-1	TRBJ1-1	TRBD1	CASSGQQGPEAFF
TRBV29-1	TRBJ2-3	TRBD2	CSVDFSGTGDTQYF
TRBV7-2	TRBJ2-2	-	CASSPLGGGATGELFF
TRBV2	TRBJ1-3	TRBD1	CASSAEQGRGNTIYF
TRBV28	TRBJ2-5	TRBD1	CASSYTGGWSQYF
TRBV7-2	TRBJ1-5	-	CASSTPGGTFSNQPQHF
TRBV5-1	TRBJ1-4	-	CASSLNSNEKLFF
TRBV6-4	TRBJ2-2	-	CASSVGSDTGELFF
TRBV29-1	TRBJ2-5	-	CSVENSDLYQETQYF
TRBV29-1	TRBJ1-2	-	CSVSEGLIYGYTF
TRBV5-1	TRBJ2-2	TRBD2	CASTIGAGGFTGELFF
TRBV19	TRBJ1-2	TRBD1	CASTVTGMSNYGYTF
TRBV5-1	TRBJ1-4	-	CASSYSLNEKLFF
TRBV5-1	TRBJ1-4	-	CASSQDSANEKLFF